A single count supports the clone carrying this T cell receptor beta chain. Authors' data handling: Quantification of nucleated cells was approximated via reference gene primer amplification. The data were produced by immunoSEQ multiplex PCR, yet TCRdb's version contains in-frame clones alone and is incomplete. The V and J calls and clone size are taken from that table; D and trimming were inferred from the DNA. The repertoire has about 150,000 clones, approximately 85% of them found once; the top ten carry less than 3.5%. This record belongs to a study of blood T cell repertoires in COVID-19. On the study more broadly: Some COVID-19 samples were acute and others convalescent; all came from the United States, Italy and Spain. Sources were T cells, B-cell-depleted T cells, or PBMCs; the material itself was cDNA or gDNA.

The CDR3 has 16 amino acids. Germline V CDR1 and CDR2: LGHNA, YNFKEQ. With 6 bases clipped from V and 0 bases from J, the junction kept 9 bases outside the gene matches. The chain is built from TRBV4-2 and TRBJ2-7; TRBD1 agrees at 9 bases. The clonotype originates from a human donor with acute or convalescent COVID-19. The donor label of this sample is uncertain. The sequenced sample consisted of peripheral blood. In DNA form, the CDR3 reads TGTGCCAGCAGTTTCTCTACAGGGGGCTCCTCCTACGAGCAGTACTTC. It yields the protein CASSFSTGGSSYEQYF.